The 5 T cell receptor beta chains in this list originate from one sample, sequenced in a study of CD8+ T cells in alopecia areata. Sequencing used cDNA as its template, made by extracting RNA and reverse transcribing it. Measured with immunoSEQ multiplex PCR; TCRdb has only the in-frame clones, and not every one. The sample has approximately 200,000 clones, 45% to 75% seen once. The treatment was: oral pan-JAK inhibitor, 5-10 mg twice daily. The specimen comprised CD4+ T cells sorted from blood, sampled at week 4, from a patient treated with tofacitinib. The receptors were sampled from a human donor with alopecia areata.

The chain employs TRBV5-1 and TRBJ1-5; 11 bases map to TRBD1. This CDR3 region has 17 residues. Germline trimming cut 4 bases from V and 1 base from J; bases unmatched to any gene: 7. In germline, CDR1 is SGHRS, CDR2 YFSETQ. The CDR3 sequence: CASSLGTGGRSNQPQHF. DNA of the CDR3: TGCGCCAGCAGCCTTGGGACAGGGGGACGGAGCAATCAGCCCCAGCATTTT. Variable domain in full (rest from reference TRBV5-1 and TRBJ1-5): KAGVTQTPRYLIKTRGQQVTLSCSPISGHRSVSWYQQTPGQGLQFLFEYFSETQRNKGNFPGRFSGRQFSNSRSEMNVSTLELGDSALYLCASSLGTGGRSNQPQHFGDGTRLSIL.

In its sample, this clone was seen a few times. The chain links TRBV30 to TRBJ2-1; D remains ambiguous. The CDR3 extends over 12 amino acids. The V and J ends lost 7 bases and 9 bases respectively, with 16 bases between them. CDR1 is GTSNPN, CDR2 SVGIG, per germline (reference sequence). CDR3 protein: CAFRGFVGEQFF. In DNA form, the CDR3 reads TGTGCCTTCCGTGGCTTTGTAGGTGAGCAGTTCTTC. The whole variable domain, filled in from reference TRBV30 and TRBJ2-1, reads SQTIHQWPATLVQPVGSPLSLECTVEGTSNPNLYWYRQAAGRGLQLLFYSVGIGQISSEVPQNLSASRPQDRQFILSSKKLLLSDSGFYLCAFRGFVGEQFFGPGTRLTVL.

The rearrangement joins TRBV29-1 to TRBJ1-1; unclear D gene. The CDR3 loop spans 13 amino acids. The V gene lost 3 bases and the J gene lost 5 bases, with 13 bases spanning the gap. From germline, CDR1 is SQVTM and CDR2 ANQGSEA. The DNA for the CDR3 is TGCAGCGTTGAGCCACGGGCGTGGACTGAAGCTTTCTTT. Protein: CSVEPRAWTEAFF.

CDR3 amino acids: CASSLWGTGSEAFF. The CDR3, as DNA: TGCGCCAGCAGCTTGTGGGGGACAGGGTCTGAAGCTTTCTTT. The chain links TRBV5-1 to TRBJ1-1; 9 nucleotides line up with TRBD1. The trim removed 1 base at V and 6 bases at J, leaving 4 bases unmatched. Germline-derived CDR1 and CDR2 are SGHRS and YFSETQ. This CDR3 region has 14 residues.

This clone was observed a handful of times. V usage is TRBV30 and J usage is TRBJ1-2, with D hard to call. Trimming took off 0 bases at V and 1 base at J, with 15 bases between the two ends. Per the germline V gene, CDR1 is GTSNPN and CDR2 is SVGIG (reference sequence). The CDR3 has 16 residues. The CDR3 nucleotides are TGTGCCTGGAGTGTACACAGCGGGAGGAGTAACTATGGCTACACCTTC. It translates to CAWSVHSGRSNYGYTF. The complete variable domain, with remaining parts taken from reference TRBV30 and TRBJ1-2, reads SQTIHQWPATLVQPVGSPLSLECTVEGTSNPNLYWYRQAAGRGLQLLFYSVGIGQISSEVPQNLSASRPQDRQFILSSKKLLLSDSGFYLCAWSVHSGRSNYGYTFGSGTRLTVV.